This T cell receptor (beta chain) was observed in a study of naive and memory T cell subsets (dated by TCRdb to about 2017). As for the study more broadly: Sorted naive and memory T cell subsets from peripheral blood were analyzed in the study using a UMI-based, open-source pipeline for TCR alpha and beta sequencing. IgG serology results and the functional CMV T cell responses were in complete agreement. RNA was DNase-treated and reverse transcribed with TCR constant-region primers, mostly using SuperScript III.

What the research found in general, with its limitations: Single alpha or beta chain sequences, rather than paired alpha/beta receptors, were used to define clonotypes. A power law was followed by TCR abundance, with an exponent that differed between naive and memory subsets but was consistent across the three individuals. In both CD4 and CD8 cells, the Gini index increased while Shannon and inverse Simpson diversity decreased from naive through CM, EM and EMRA. RNA-based TCR counts may be affected by expression changes linked to T cell activation and differentiation. The repertoire findings for the naive and memory subsets could not be validated against a ground truth because none was available. After error correction, only a single occurrence was seen for over 95% of naive TCR sequences, so much steeper abundance distributions were produced than in memory subsets.

Library method: UMI-ligation and nested PCR. To cover both TRBC1 and TRBC2, the beta constant-region primer consisted of an equimolar mix of two oligonucleotides. The ligated cDNA went through four rounds of PCR with nested alpha and beta constant-region primers together with the SP2 primer. A single-stranded oligonucleotide carrying the SP2 primer and a 12-nucleotide UMI was ligated to the 3' end of the cDNA by T4 RNA ligase 1. The ligation reaction was incubated at 16°C for roughly 18-24 hours. PCR2 was typically performed as a SYBR Green qPCR and was stopped at a predetermined threshold so that over-amplification was prevented. All purifications after the first were performed with Agencourt AMPure XP magnetic beads. Library amounts were measured by Qubit and library quality was assessed on a TapeStation, where the main peak was expected at around 650 bp. Sequencing of the pooled libraries was done on an Illumina MiSeq using v2 2x251 paired-end kits, which typically yielded roughly 0.95-2.2 million reads per sample. Each sample's library went into the pool at roughly 4.4 nM, and roughly 4.5-7.5% PhiX was added to help with cluster recognition. Processing in the source paper ran as follows. V and J genes were assigned to Demultiplexor-processed FASTQ reads by Decombinator through tag matching, with a single base-pair mismatch being allowed. By using UMIs, Collapsinator corrected both sequencing errors and the frequency errors caused by PCR heterogeneity. CDR3Translator translated TCRs and extracted CDR3s from the conserved cysteine to the FGXG phenylalanine, flagging non-productive sequences. Gini, Shannon entropy and inverse Simpson indices were computed after subsampling the repertoires to the same number of UMI-defined TCRs. Within the linear range, a power law was fitted by maximum likelihood to the distributions of clonotype abundance. Similar UMI counts, unique TCR numbers and clonal distributions were obtained with the pipeline and with MIGEC on one naive CD8 sample. The repertoires were searched for 5,500 to 8,000 CMV-associated CDR3 sequences that had been compiled from VDJdb and a published dataset. TCRdb reran the public reads through fastp at Q25 and MiXCR, keeping productive beta chains. Rows are unified per CDR3 protein, each entry keeping the most common DNA and genes. TCRdb assigned the V and J calls; the authors' analysis was not used. This sample is represented by some 15,000 distinct CDR3 sequences; around 8.2% of them were singletons. The top ten hold 23% of the sample.

Points on this clonotype: This clone's antigen is unknown. Base qualities were left out, and no much larger clone turns up one base away.

From the cysteine up to the phenylalanine, the CDR3 has a length of 16 residues. This entry keeps only the CDR3 DNA: 48 bases, framed from base 1. Trimming takes 3 bases from V and 2 bases from J, and the germline ends sit 14 bases apart. Via the germline V gene (reference sequence), CDR1 is LGHDT and CDR2 YNNKEL. Separate amplification of TCR alpha and beta chain libraries was performed from the second PCR step onward. CMV status of each donor was established by measuring IFNgamma production from CD4+ T cells after fresh PBMCs were stimulated overnight with CMV viral lysate. CD4 T cells were positively selected using Miltenyi beads, after which CD8 T cells were positively selected from the CD4-negative fraction. Cells stained for CD3, CD4, CD8, CD45RA, CD27 and a live/dead dye were sorted on a BD Aria II into four subsets by CD45RA and CD27. Blood came from three healthy volunteers, each fractionated into CD4 and CD8 T cells and then into four differentiation subsets. About 110 ml of peripheral blood was taken from each donor, and PBMC were separated by density-gradient centrifugation on Ficoll-Paque PLUS. The sorted cells were lysed in RLT buffer, after which RNA was extracted using a Qiagen RNeasy kit and kept at -80 degrees C.

The V gene is TRBV3-1 and the J gene is TRBJ2-1; a tentative D match to TRBD1 spans 5 bases. The material sequenced was central memory CD8+ T cells from blood. The meaning of the sample's cell subset or site label: central memory, CD45RA- CD27+. This TCR derives from a human donor in good health. In nucleotide form, the sequence is TGTGCCAGCAGCCAGGACCATCTAGGGGCCTACAATGAGCAGTTCTTC. This encodes CASSQDHLGAYNEQFF.